This TCR beta chain derives from a study of blood T cells in healthy people across ages. Points from the study as a whole: The long-lived group displayed more naive CD4+ cells, plus higher diversity, than the aged donors did.

A note on this clonotype: What it binds is not known.

The V end lost 3 bases, the J end lost 3 bases, and 14 bases lay between the germline ends. CDR3 size: 16 residues. CDR1 and CDR2 from the germline V gene are MNHNY and SVGAGI (reference sequence). Then a second PCR, running roughly 7 to 11 cycles, was carried out with a sample-barcoded 5' primer and a J-beta primer mix. Each CDR3 protein gets one entry after TCRdb re-called the 5' RACE reads with MiXCR. The table records roughly 570,000 distinct CDR3 sequences, about 25% of them present only once. The clonotype originates from a woman aged 70-85 years in good health. The sequenced material came from blood. The chain carries TRBV6-6 and TRBJ1-4; no definite D call. CDR3: CASSYLSGRSNEKLFF. Written as DNA, the CDR3 is TGTGCCAGCAGTTATCTCTCCGGTCGTTCTAATGAAAAACTGTTTTTT.